One T cell receptor (beta chain) is described in this entry. CDR1 is LNHDA, CDR2 SQIVND, per germline (reference sequence). V was clipped by 3 bases and J by 7 bases, with 7 bases between them. The CDR3 contains 12 residues. This sample stems from a study of control samples from healthy donors and cancer patients. The data were produced by immunoSEQ multiplex PCR, yet TCRdb's version contains in-frame clones alone and is incomplete. Here the sample spans tens of thousands of clones, less than 95% being singletons. The TCR originated in a man aged 25-40 years in good health. The V call is TRBV19, the J call TRBJ2-1; no firm D call. What was sequenced was blood. The CDR3 loop is CASSISRNEQFF. Written as DNA, the CDR3 is TGTGCCAGTAGTATCAGCAGAAATGAGCAGTTCTTC.